Detailed here is one TCR beta chain. Ten or more counts support this clonotype. It has no known antigen specificity. No much larger clonotype is one base removed from it; base qualities were not supplied. TCR cDNA was made using 5'RACE template switching, a step that added a universal primer site and unique molecular identifiers. Priming of cDNA synthesis was performed from both the TCR alpha and TCR beta constant segments. Library amplification involved two PCR steps, and the second step added sample barcodes and sequencing adapters. Sequencing of the libraries was done on either Illumina HiSeq 2500 (2x100 bp) or NovaSeq (2x150 bp). Per the authors' processing: Demultiplexing of reads and collapsing into UMI consensus sequences were performed with MIGEC, and V(D)J alignment was carried out with MiXCR. Vaccine-responding clonotypes were defined with edgeR using replicate PBMC samples, requiring FDR below 0.01 and a log2 fold change above 5 up to day 15. Each bulk clonotype was labeled CD4 or CD8 based on which sequenced repertoire, CD4 or CD8, contained the clonotype at higher abundance. TCRdb reran the public reads through fastp at Q25 and MiXCR, keeping productive beta chains. Rows merge per CDR3 protein into single entries with the most common DNA and genes. TCRdb, rather than the study authors, made the V and J calls. The sample table lists approximately 110,000 distinct CDR3 sequences, 8.4% of them with a count of one. Of the sample, about 25% falls within the top ten clones.

The meaning of the sample's treatment or condition label: live attenuated yellow fever vaccine strain. PBMCs were isolated from peripheral blood using a standard Ficoll-Paque protocol. Dynabeads CD4 and CD8 positive selection kits were used to isolate CD4 and CD8 T-cell fractions. TriZol was used to extract RNA from bulk PBMCs, CD4 and CD8 fractions, and dextramer-positive and dextramer-negative fractions. This sample was included in a study of T cells after yellow fever vaccination (dated by TCRdb to 2018 to 2020). For the wider study: The SMART-Seq v4 Ultra Low Input RNA kit was used to prepare libraries from fractions with low cell numbers. To track T-cell clones before and after primary and booster YFV17D yellow fever vaccination, bulk TCR alpha and beta repertoires were sequenced longitudinally. Two healthy male donors, one aged 18 to 29 and one aged 30 to 40 years, made up the cohort. Blood samples were taken at several timepoints before and after primary and secondary immunization, and bulk PBMC replicates and cell subsets were isolated. General conclusions and limits of the study: Compared with the primary T-cell response, the secondary T-cell response was weaker but faster, peaking on day 5 rather than day 15. The study included only a couple of donors, which limits how far the findings can be generalized. Because abundant contaminating clonotypes from the bulk population could be contained in FACS-sorted repertoires, computational filtering was required. Most clones expanded after primary vaccination (approximately 96% of CD4 and roughly 88% of CD8) were re-detected after the booster, suggesting that broad memory maintenance occurred. A small fraction of clonotypes showed up in both the CD4 and CD8 compartments, probably as a result of convergent recombination.

The sequencing used CD8+ T cells sorted from PBMCs, collected 45 days after the yellow fever booster vaccination. The TCR originated in a man aged 25 to 40 who received the YFV17D yellow fever vaccine.

The sequenced DNA is TGTGCCAGCAGCCCGACAGGGATGGATGAGCAGTTCTTC. Its translation reads: CASSPTGMDEQFF. This sequence uses TRBV7-9 and TRBJ2-1; TRBD1 lines up with 7 middle nucleotides. From the cysteine up to the phenylalanine, the CDR3 has a length of 13 residues. Only the CDR3 part of the read is kept: 39 bases, read in frame from the first base. CDR1 and CDR2, per the germline V gene (reference sequence), are SEHNR and FQNEAQ. V lost 5 bases and J lost 8 bases, and the count of bases not matched to a germline gene is 6.